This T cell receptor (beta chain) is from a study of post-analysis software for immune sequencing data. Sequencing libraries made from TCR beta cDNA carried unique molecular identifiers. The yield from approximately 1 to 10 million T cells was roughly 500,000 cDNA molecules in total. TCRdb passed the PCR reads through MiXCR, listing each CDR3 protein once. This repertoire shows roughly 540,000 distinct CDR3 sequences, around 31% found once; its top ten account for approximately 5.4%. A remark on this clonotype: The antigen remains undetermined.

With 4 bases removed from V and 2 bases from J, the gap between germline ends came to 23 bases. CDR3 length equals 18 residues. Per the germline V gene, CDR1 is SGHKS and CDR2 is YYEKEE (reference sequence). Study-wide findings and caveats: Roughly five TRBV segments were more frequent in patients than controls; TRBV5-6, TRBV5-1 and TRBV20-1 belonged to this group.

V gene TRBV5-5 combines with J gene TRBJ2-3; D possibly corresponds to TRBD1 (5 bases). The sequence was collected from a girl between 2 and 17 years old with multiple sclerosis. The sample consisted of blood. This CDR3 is CASSPTRLPVGHTDTQYF. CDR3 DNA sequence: TGTGCCAGCAGCCCAACGAGACTTCCTGTGGGGCACACAGATACGCAGTATTTT. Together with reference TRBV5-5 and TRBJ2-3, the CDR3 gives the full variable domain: DAGVTQSPTHLIKTRGQQVTLRCSPISGHKSVSWYQQVLGQGPQFIFQYYEKEERGRGNFPDRFSARQFPNYSSELNVNALLLGDSALYLCASSPTRLPVGHTDTQYFGPGTRLTVL.